This T cell receptor beta chain originates from a study of OX40 agonist ivuxolimab in advanced cancers. Study summary: An agonistic anti-OX40 (CD134) antibody, ivuxolimab, was used to treat the patients.

With regard to this clone: Its specificity is unknown.

Trimming cost V 2 bases and J 5 bases, with 15 bases left between them. This CDR3 comprises 15 residues. Germline assignment: CDR1 KGHSH and CDR2 LQKENI. The method was immunoSEQ multiplex PCR; TCRdb's version includes in-frame clones alone and lacks a portion of them. This sample has 30,000 to 40,000 clones; 84% occur once, and the top ten carry about 2%. Whole-study results and caveats: Among the lowest peripheral clonal expansion occurred in 0.1-3.0 mg/kg partial responders.

This sample comprised CD4+ or CD8+ T cells sorted from blood, obtained in a trial of the OX40 agonist ivuxolimab. This rearrangement joins TRBV18 to TRBJ2-5; TRBD1 might be the D (6 bases). The sequence was collected from an adult with an advanced solid tumor such as melanoma, head and neck, liver or kidney cancer. The CDR3 nucleotides read TGTGCCAGCTCACCAGAGTCAACAGGGTACGAGACCCAGTACTTC. Protein sequence: CASSPESTGYETQYF.